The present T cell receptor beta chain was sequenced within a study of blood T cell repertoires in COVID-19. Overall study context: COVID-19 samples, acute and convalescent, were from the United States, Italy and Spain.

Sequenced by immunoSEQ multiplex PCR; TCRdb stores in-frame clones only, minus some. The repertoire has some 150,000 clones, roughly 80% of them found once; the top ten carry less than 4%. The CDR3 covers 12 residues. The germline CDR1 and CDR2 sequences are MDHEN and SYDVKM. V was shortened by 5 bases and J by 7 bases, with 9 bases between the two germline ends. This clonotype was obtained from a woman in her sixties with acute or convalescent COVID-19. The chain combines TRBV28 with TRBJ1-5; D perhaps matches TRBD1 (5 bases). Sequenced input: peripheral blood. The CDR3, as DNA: TGTGCCAGCAGTACCCAGGGACAGCCCCAGCATTTT. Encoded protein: CASSTQGQPQHF.